These 26 T cell receptor beta chains were all obtained from the same sample, sequenced in a study of cytomegalovirus exposure and HLA in healthy donors. The repertoire was sequenced with immunoSEQ multiplex PCR; TCRdb's copy has only in-frame clones and lacks some. The table has tens of thousands of clones, around 97% seen once. The source material was PBMCs. The source of these receptors is a woman in her late teens or twenties in good health and CMV-seropositive.

J is TRBJ2-7 and V is TRBV28; possibly TRBD1 for D (6 bases). The V gene lost 6 bases and the J gene lost 2 bases, with 20 bases spanning the gap. The CDR3 is made up of 16 amino acids. The germline V gene has CDR1 MDHEN and CDR2 SYDVKM. The CDR3 nucleotides read TGTGCCAGCAGCTACCTCGCCCCAGGGGCCCCCTACGAGCAGTACTTC. Translating gives CASSYLAPGAPYEQYF.

V gene TRBV19 combines with J gene TRBJ1-5, with a tentative D call TRBD1 (6 bases). Trimming took off 7 bases at V and 7 bases at J, with 20 bases between the two ends. The CDR3 length is 15 residues. Germline values: CDR1 LNHDA, CDR2 SQIVND (reference sequence). The DNA for the CDR3 is TGTGCCAGTAAGGACGGCAGGGGAATTCAGCAGCCCCAGCATTTT. It encodes CASKDGRGIQQPQHF.

The chain uses TRBV29-1 and TRBJ2-3, with TRBD2 matching 8 bases. The CDR3 sequence is 19 residues long. V shed 1 base, J shed 1 base, and the junction held 16 bases outside the gene matches. Germline V gives CDR1 SQVTM, CDR2 ANQGSEA. DNA for the CDR3: TGCAGCGTTGAAGCCCGATTAGCGGGATCTCTACGAGGCACAGATACGCAGTATTTT. This sequence encodes CSVEARLAGSLRGTDTQYF.

The table lists this clone with a count of one. The V and J genes are TRBV4-1 and TRBJ1-5; 7 nucleotides line up with TRBD1. Germline loops: CDR1 MGHRA, CDR2 YSYEKL. V gave up 3 bases and J gave up 2 bases; unmatched junction bases: 7. There are 16 residues in the CDR3. CDR3: CASSQTYDRGNQPQHF. CDR3 sequence (DNA): TGCGCCAGCAGCCAGACGTATGACAGGGGCAATCAGCCCCAGCATTTT.

The CDR3 DNA reads TGTGCCATCAGTGAGTCACCGGCGGGATACGAGCAGTACTTC. Encoded protein: CAISESPAGYEQYF. This chain uses TRBV10-3 with TRBJ2-7, with D perhaps matching TRBD2 (6 bases). This CDR3 has 14 amino acids. V was clipped by 0 bases and J by 4 bases, with 10 bases between them. CDR1 and CDR2 from the germline V gene are ENHRY and SYGVKD.

The DNA of the CDR3 is TGTGCCAGCGCGGGCGGACAGGGGAGTCAGCCCCAGCATTTT. Its translation is CASAGGQGSQPQHF. The chain carries TRBV6-1 and TRBJ1-5; 9 bases agree with TRBD1. J was trimmed by 6 bases and V by 8 bases; bases with no gene match: 8. The CDR3 contains 14 residues. Germline V CDR1 and CDR2: MNHNS, SASEGT.

The CDR3 nucleotides read TGTGCCAGCAGCCCACTAGCGACCCAAGAGACCCAGTACTTC. Translating it yields CASSPLATQETQYF. The chain uses TRBV7-8 and TRBJ2-5; 7 nucleotides align to TRBD2. V gave up 5 bases and J gave up 1 base; unmatched junction bases: 4. CDR3 size: 14 residues. Germline CDR1 and CDR2: SGHVS and FQNEAQ.

The chain joins TRBV7-9 to TRBJ2-2; TRBD2 matches at 9 bases. CDR1 is SEHNR, CDR2 FQNEAQ, per germline (reference sequence). The CDR3 totals 16 residues. The V gene end was trimmed by 2 bases and the J gene end by 6 bases; junction bases not matched to a gene: 7. This chain's CDR3 is CASSLTTSGLAGELFF. The CDR3 nucleotides are TGTGCCAGCAGCTTAACGACTAGCGGCCTCGCCGGGGAGCTGTTTTTT.

Concerning this clone itself: An end of the junction does not agree with germline; a read error may underlie this. CDR3 in amino acids: CASSLEPFTSSGANVLTF. The CDR3, as DNA: TGTGCTAGCAGCTTAGAGCCCTTCACGTCCTCTGGGGCCAACGTCCTGACTTTC. J is TRBJ2-6 and V is TRBV7-7, with D hard to call. Germline V gene data show CDR1 as SSHAT and CDR2 as FNYEAQ (reference sequence). The CDR3 has 18 residues.

This chain joins TRBV7-9 and TRBJ1-2; 7 bases agree with TRBD1. The CDR3 runs to 16 residues. V shed 5 bases, J shed 5 bases, and the junction held 14 bases outside the gene matches. Germline CDR1 reads SEHNR; CDR2 reads FQNEAQ (reference sequence). CDR3 protein: CASSTDRDRGFYGYTF. In DNA form, the CDR3 reads TGTGCCAGCAGCACGGACCGGGACAGAGGGTTTTATGGCTACACCTTC.

CDR3 in DNA: TGTGCCAGCAGCTTAGGTCTAGCGTCGTACGAGCAGTACTTC. This sequence encodes CASSLGLASYEQYF. J is TRBJ2-7 and V is TRBV7-8, with TRBD2 as a possible D gene (6 bases). The CDR3 length is 14 residues. CDR1 is SGHVS and CDR2 is FQNEAQ in the germline V gene. V was clipped by 1 base and J by 4 bases, with 11 bases between them.

V usage is TRBV7-2 and J usage is TRBJ2-3; 15 positions agree with TRBD2. J lost 1 base, V lost 5 bases, and 4 bases had no gene match. The CDR3 consists of 17 residues. Germline loops: CDR1 SGHTA, CDR2 FQGNSA. The CDR3: CASSTGLAGGRTDTQYF. In DNA form, the CDR3 reads TGTGCCAGCAGCACAGGACTAGCGGGAGGGCGCACAGATACGCAGTATTTT.

J is TRBJ1-3 and V is TRBV30, with 12 bases that match TRBD1. CDR1 and CDR2 (germline): GTSNPN, SVGIG (reference sequence). V dropped 2 bases and J dropped 4; count of bases not matched to a gene: 3. The CDR3 extends over 15 amino acids. CDR3 nucleotides: TGTGCCTGGAGTCGGGACAGGGGGCCCGGAAACACCATATATTTT. Amino acids: CAWSRDRGPGNTIYF.

V is TRBV16 and J is TRBJ2-7; possible D gene TRBD2, 6 bases. There are 16 residues in the CDR3. V was pared by 4 bases and J by 1 base, with 17 bases between. The germline V gene has CDR1 KGHSY and CDR2 FQNENV. In nucleotides, the CDR3 is TGTGCCAGCAGCCGCGCCCCGGGAGCTGGGTCCTACGAGCAGTACTTC. Encoded protein: CASSRAPGAGSYEQYF.

This clone was recorded once. The V and J genes are TRBV11-2 and TRBJ2-1; D is perhaps TRBD1 (6 bases). CDR3 length: 14 residues. Trimming pared 5 bases from V and 4 bases from J, leaving 12 bases between. From germline, CDR1 is SGHAT and CDR2 FQNNGV. CDR3 nucleotide sequence: TGTGCCAGCAGCACCCGGGACACATACAATGAGCAGTTCTTC. This translates into CASSTRDTYNEQFF.

The CDR3 here is CASSLGDGVEKLFF. The DNA for the CDR3 is TGTGCCAGCAGCTTAGGCGATGGAGTAGAAAAACTGTTTTTT. The chain links TRBV7-9 to TRBJ1-4; no clear D gene. Trimming removed 1 base at V and 8 bases at J, with 11 bases between. This CDR3 spans 14 amino acids. The germline V gene encodes CDR1 SEHNR and CDR2 FQNEAQ (reference sequence).

V and J are TRBV29-1 and TRBJ1-2, with TRBD1 matching 10 bases. V trimming: 3 bases; J trimming: 2 bases; junction bases outside the gene matches: 3. Per the germline V gene, CDR1 is SQVTM and CDR2 is ANQGSEA. The CDR3 has 14 residues. The CDR3 sequence is CSVDSGQGNYGYTF. In DNA form, the CDR3 reads TGCAGCGTTGATTCGGGACAGGGGAACTATGGCTACACCTTC. The full variable domain, its missing parts supplied by reference TRBV29-1 and TRBJ1-2, is SAVISQKPSRDICQRGTSLTIQCQVDSQVTMMFWYRQQPGQSLTLIATANQGSEATYESGFVIDKFPISRPNLTFSTLTVSNMSPEDSSIYLCSVDSGQGNYGYTFGSGTRLTVV.

The chain joins TRBV4-1 to TRBJ2-7; TRBD1 is a possible D gene (5 bases). Trimming removed 3 bases from V and 1 base from J, with 10 bases in between. Germline V CDR1 and CDR2: MGHRA, YSYEKL. The CDR3 is 14 amino acids. The DNA of the CDR3 is TGCGCCAGCAGCCACCCCGACAGATCCTACGAGCAGTACTTC. It yields the protein CASSHPDRSYEQYF.

The V call is TRBV11-2, the J call TRBJ2-1; 8 nucleotides align to TRBD2. The V gene end was trimmed by 4 bases and the J gene end by 7 bases; junction bases not matched to a gene: 3. CDR1 and CDR2 from the germline V gene are SGHAT and FQNNGV. The CDR3 spans 13 residues. This CDR3 reads CASSYSGRNEQFF. The CDR3 nucleotides are TGTGCCAGCAGCTACAGCGGGAGAAATGAGCAGTTCTTC.

V is TRBV7-9 and J is TRBJ2-7, with 7 bases that match TRBD1. In germline, CDR1 is SEHNR, CDR2 FQNEAQ (reference sequence). The CDR3 covers 14 residues. The V and J ends lost 1 base and 5 bases, in that order; junction bases with no gene match: 5. DNA of the CDR3: TGTGCCAGCAGCTTAGGACAGGGAAAGAACGAGCAGTACTTC. It specifies CASSLGQGKNEQYF. The full variable domain, rest sourced from reference TRBV7-9 and TRBJ2-7, is DTGVSQNPRHKITKRGQNVTFRCDPISEHNRLYWYRQTLGQGPEFLTYFQNEAQLEKSRLLSDRFSAERPKGSFSTLEIQRTEQGDSAMYLCASSLGQGKNEQYFGPGTRLTVT.

This clone has more than one count but fewer than ten. The chain employs TRBV28 and TRBJ2-1, with TRBD2 matching 9 bases. The CDR3 covers 15 residues. V gave up 1 base and J gave up 6 bases; unmatched junction bases: 4. CDR1 is MDHEN, CDR2 SYDVKM, per germline. In DNA, the CDR3 is TGTGCCAGCAGTTTATTAGCGGGAGAAAGCAATGAGCAGTTCTTC. Its protein is CASSLLAGESNEQFF.

The rearrangement joins TRBV29-1 to TRBJ2-1, with unresolved D. The CDR3 runs to 13 residues. The ends were cut back, 6 bases at V and 9 bases at J, with 18 bases in the middle. Per the germline V gene, CDR1 is SQVTM and CDR2 is ANQGSEA. The CDR3 protein is CSVSHYQGIEQFF. CDR3 DNA: TGCAGCGTCTCGCACTACCAAGGCATTGAGCAGTTCTTC.

The V gene is TRBV7-8, the J gene TRBJ1-2; weak D call: TRBD1 (6 bases). CDR1 is SGHVS and CDR2 is FQNEAQ in the germline V gene. Trimming removed 6 bases from V and 1 base from J, with 18 bases in between. CDR3 length: 16 residues. CDR3 in amino acids: CASSHLQGSGNYGYTF. The CDR3 DNA reads as TGTGCCAGCAGTCATCTACAGGGCTCCGGTAACTATGGCTACACCTTC.

This clone was seen only once. The chain uses TRBV6-5 and TRBJ2-2; maybe TRBD2 (5 bases). Germline CDR1 reads MNHEY; CDR2 reads SVGAGI. Trimming cost V 6 bases and J 8 bases, with 10 bases left between them. The CDR3 length is 12 residues. The DNA of the CDR3 is TGTGCCAGCAGAGACCGGGGTGGGGAGCTGTTTTTT. Its translation: CASRDRGGELFF.

This clone was counted only a few times. The chain combines TRBV27 with TRBJ2-3, with 15 bases that match TRBD2. J lost 0 bases, V lost 1 base, and 2 bases had no gene match. This CDR3 has 18 residues. CDR1 and CDR2 from the germline V gene are MNHEY and SMNVEV (reference sequence). CDR3 coding DNA: TGTGCCAGCAGTTTATGGGGACTAGCGGGAGGAAGCACAGATACGCAGTATTTT. It translates to CASSLWGLAGGSTDTQYF.

The V call is TRBV28, the J call TRBJ1-5; D is perhaps TRBD1 (6 bases). V lost 5 bases and J lost 0, with 14 bases in between. This CDR3 spans 16 amino acids. Looked up from germline, CDR1 is MDHEN and CDR2 is SYDVKM. The CDR3 coding sequence is TGTGCCAGCAGTCAGCCCGGACAGTATAGCAATCAGCCCCAGCATTTT. Protein sequence: CASSQPGQYSNQPQHF.